This T cell receptor (beta chain) was captured in a study of CD8+CD57+ T cells in acquired aplastic anemia. Study information: Read counts for CD4+ cells (from healthy donors) averaged roughly 10 million. Study-wide points: A set of around 30 CD8+ CDR3 sequences was shared between patients and controls, and these sequences appeared highly expressed in patients.

Genomic DNA served as template for TCR beta VDJ and CDR3 profiling. TCRdb independently ran MiXCR on the reads; one entry per CDR3 protein. The sample yields 150,000 to 200,000 distinct CDR3 sequences, approximately 44% seen once. On this clonotype itself: Its antigen is still unknown.

CDR1 and CDR2 (germline): SGHRS, YFSETQ. The length of the CDR3 is 14 residues. V was shortened by 0 bases and J by 3 bases, with 9 bases between the two germline ends. The chain is built from TRBV5-1 and TRBJ2-5; D remains unclear. The sequence derives from a human donor in good health. Sequencing was performed on sorted CD4+, CD8+, or CD8+CD57+ T cells (not recorded which) from PBMCs. The CDR3 sequence is CASSLVGSEETQYF. The CDR3, as DNA: TGCGCCAGCAGCTTGGTCGGCTCAGAAGAGACCCAGTACTTC.